This T cell receptor beta chain was documented in a study of breast tumors, draining lymph nodes, adjacent tissues. Study results and caveats: Tumors had less TCR diversity than lymph nodes, more than nontumor tissue. Data fit most tumor T cells coming from lymph node, expanding in tumor. Data only fit, rather than demonstrated, lymph node origin of most tumor T cells. Luminal-like breast cancer showed significantly higher tumor–nontumor repertoire similarity than basal-like.

This clonotype was seen repeatedly, ten times or more. Its specificity is unknown. Axillary draining lymph nodes of breast cancer patients supplied the node samples. TCRdb re-called the multiplex PCR reads with MiXCR, one entry per CDR3 protein. Found here are about 80,000 distinct CDR3 sequences, around 20% of them singletons; the top ten hold less than 3%. The sequencing input was axillary lymph node tissue. The source is a female donor with breast cancer. Some clones in this sample may be carry-over from other donors' samples.

The CDR3 DNA follows: TGTGCCAGCAGTGCAGAGGCAGAGACCCAGTACTTC. It is translated as CASSAEAETQYF. The V gene is TRBV6-1, the J gene TRBJ2-5; D not resolved. V lost 4 bases, J lost 4 bases, and 7 bases lay in between. Germline CDR1 is MNHNS and CDR2 is SASEGT. The CDR3 length is 12 residues.